The 20 T cell receptor beta chains given below trace back to one sample, sequenced in a study of CD8 T cells in ankylosing spondylitis. Study observations and caveats: Within ankylosing spondylitis blood, a TCR beta motif made up of fewer than ten highly homologous variants appeared to be characteristic.

TCRdb recomputed calls from the 5' RACE reads with MiXCR, one row per CDR3 protein. Of about 500,000 distinct CDR3 sequences listed, about 5.2% are singletons. For these receptors, no antigen is known. The specimen sequenced was blood, either unsorted or a sorted T cell fraction (not recorded which). These receptors were obtained from a male donor with ankylosing spondylitis.

The sample holds many counts of this clonotype. The CDR3 region has the DNA TGCAGTGCTAGCCCAGGCGATACTGAAGCTTTCTTT. Its translation is CSASPGDTEAFF. The chain links TRBV20-1 to TRBJ1-1; D ambiguous. Germline lookup yields CDR1 DFQATT and CDR2 SNEGSKA (reference sequence). The CDR3 is 12 amino acids. The V end was cut by 3 bases, the J end by 5 bases, with 10 bases between.

The sample holds many counts of this clonotype. CDR3 nucleotides: TGCAGCGCCCTTTGGGAGACCCAGTACTTC. Translation: CSALWETQYF. V gene TRBV29-1 combines with J gene TRBJ2-5; D uncertain. Germline V gene data show CDR1 as SQVTM and CDR2 as ANQGSEA. V gave up 7 bases and J gave up 5 bases, with 8 bases separating them. This CDR3 contains 10 residues.

This clonotype was recorded at least ten times. The chain employs TRBV7-8 and TRBJ2-3; tentative D call: TRBD2 (6 bases). Germline CDR1 is SGHVS and CDR2 is FQNEAQ. V lost 3 bases and J 5 bases, leaving 12 bases between the germline ends. This CDR3 region has 14 residues. DNA of the CDR3: TGTGCCAGCAGCTTTAACCGGGAGAAAGATACGCAGTATTTT. Residues: CASSFNREKDTQYF.

This clonotype was seen more than once but under ten times. The gene calls are TRBV9 and TRBJ1-1, with D possibly matching TRBD1 (6 bases). V shed 8 bases and J shed 3 bases, with 14 bases lying between them. There are 13 residues in the CDR3. Germline CDR1 is SGDLS and CDR2 is YYNGEE. The CDR3 protein is CASTGIRDTEAFF. CDR3 coding DNA: TGTGCCAGTACAGGGATACGGGACACTGAAGCTTTCTTT.

This sequence joins TRBV11-3 and TRBJ1-1, with D unclear. V gave up 4 bases and J gave up 4 bases, with 13 bases separating them. Looked up from germline, CDR1 is SGHNT and CDR2 is YENEEA. The CDR3 runs to 14 residues. CDR3 amino acids: CASSSGSLGTEAFF. The DNA for the CDR3 is TGTGCCAGCAGCTCGGGGTCCTTGGGCACTGAAGCTTTCTTT.

This clonotype was seen ten or more times. J is TRBJ2-7 and V is TRBV12-3 or TRBV12-4; D remains ambiguous. V was clipped by 3 bases and J by 13 bases, with 16 bases between them. CDR3 size: 12 residues. DNA for the CDR3: TGTGCCAGCAGTTTCGGCTCCCTAACCCCCTACTTC. Residues: CASSFGSLTPYF.

This clonotype came up once. A read error is possible here, since a much larger clone lies one base away. This chain connects TRBV5-1 to TRBJ2-3; weak D call: TRBD2 (6 bases). Germline values: CDR1 SGHRS, CDR2 YFSETQ. V was shortened by 0 bases and J by 3 bases, with 17 bases between the two germline ends. CDR3 length: 17 residues. The CDR3 region is CASSLGVADGWTDTQYF. The CDR3, as DNA: TGCGCCAGCAGCTTGGGAGTAGCGGACGGGTGGACAGATACGCAGTATTTT.

The table lists this clonotype with many counts. The chain employs TRBV20-1 and TRBJ2-3; tentative D call: TRBD2 (5 bases). The CDR3 totals 12 residues. Germline values: CDR1 DFQATT, CDR2 SNEGSKA (reference sequence). Trimming took off 4 bases at V and 6 bases at J, with 11 bases between the two ends. The CDR3 sequence is CSAMIREDTQYF. The DNA for the CDR3 is TGCAGTGCTATGATTAGGGAGGATACGCAGTATTTT.

There are many counts of this clonotype. The CDR3 is CASSLFRGQGHREQYF. CDR3 bases: TGCGCCAGCAGCTTGTTCCGCGGACAGGGGCATAGGGAGCAGTACTTC. The chain links TRBV5-1 to TRBJ2-7; 9 bases fit TRBD1. CDR1 and CDR2 from the germline V gene are SGHRS and YFSETQ. The junction had 12 bases not matched to a gene; V was cut back by 1 base and J by 7 bases. The CDR3 spans 16 residues. The complete variable domain, with remaining parts taken from reference TRBV5-1 and TRBJ2-7, reads KAGVTQTPRYLIKTRGQQVTLSCSPISGHRSVSWYQQTPGQGLQFLFEYFSETQRNKGNFPGRFSGRQFSNSRSEMNVSTLELGDSALYLCASSLFRGQGHREQYFGPGTRLTVT.

This clonotype has at least ten counts. The V and J genes are TRBV10-3 and TRBJ2-2; TRBD1 might be the D (6 bases). The CDR3 is 13 amino acids. Germline V gene sequence: CDR1 ENHRY, CDR2 SYGVKD. Trimming stripped 5 bases from V and 4 bases from J, with 8 bases between. The DNA for the CDR3 is TGTGCCATCAGTAACAGGGCCACCGGGGAGCTGTTTTTT. It is translated as CAISNRATGELFF.

The chain joins TRBV7-9 to TRBJ1-2; D not certain. V lost 4 bases, J lost 3 bases, and 12 bases lay in between. CDR1 SEHNR and CDR2 FQNEAQ come from the germline V gene (reference sequence). The CDR3 is 14 residues long. The CDR3 sequence is CASSSGLWDYGYTF. As DNA, the CDR3 is TGTGCCAGCAGCTCCGGCCTGTGGGACTATGGCTACACCTTC. Supplemented by reference TRBV7-9 and TRBJ1-2, the full variable domain reads DTGVSQNPRHKITKRGQNVTFRCDPISEHNRLYWYRQTLGQGPEFLTYFQNEAQLEKSRLLSDRFSAERPKGSFSTLEIQRTEQGDSAMYLCASSSGLWDYGYTFGSGTRLTVV.

The sample holds many counts of this clonotype. The rearrangement joins TRBV7-2 to TRBJ2-1; 9 bases line up with TRBD1. This CDR3 is built from 15 residues. V gave up 4 bases and J gave up 1 base; unmatched junction bases: 2. Per germline, CDR1 SGHTA and CDR2 FQGNSA. CDR3 DNA sequence: TGTGCCAGCAGCTCACAGGGGGCGTCCTACAATGAGCAGTTCTTC. This encodes CASSSQGASYNEQFF.

This clonotype came up many times. The V and J genes are TRBV9 and TRBJ2-4; a possible D gene is TRBD1 (5 bases). Trimming cost V 4 bases and J 5 bases, with 13 bases left between them. Germline V gene sequence: CDR1 SGDLS, CDR2 YYNGEE. The CDR3 consists of 14 residues. Here the CDR3 reads CASSPDSRENIQYF. Here the CDR3 DNA reads TGTGCCAGCAGCCCCGACAGTAGGGAAAACATTCAGTACTTC. The variable domain in full, with the rest retrieved from reference TRBV9 and TRBJ2-4, is DSGVTQTPKHLITATGQRVTLRCSPRSGDLSVYWYQQSLDQGLQFLIQYYNGEERAKGNILERFSAQQFPDLHSELNLSSLELGDSALYFCASSPDSRENIQYFGAGTRLSVL.

The rearrangement joins TRBV3-1 to TRBJ1-2, with D perhaps TRBD1 (5 bases). In germline, CDR1 is LGHDT, CDR2 YNNKEL (reference sequence). Deletions cut 5 bases from V and 6 bases from J, with 13 bases between. The CDR3 spans 13 residues. The CDR3 nucleotides are TGTGCCAGCAGCTACGGGACCATACATGGCTACACCTTC. It yields the protein CASSYGTIHGYTF.

This clonotype occurred a few times. The V gene is TRBV19, the J gene TRBJ1-5; D gene unclear. Trimming shortened V by 3 bases and J by 0 bases, and 9 bases separated the two germline ends. The CDR3 is made up of 15 amino acids. CDR1 LNHDA and CDR2 SQIVND come from the germline V gene (reference sequence). In DNA form, the CDR3 reads TGTGCCAGTAGTATGCAAGGCTATAGCAATCAGCCCCAGCATTTT. This sequence encodes CASSMQGYSNQPQHF.

This rearrangement joins TRBV3-1 to TRBJ1-5; possible D gene TRBD1, 6 bases. In germline, CDR1 is LGHDT, CDR2 YNNKEL (reference sequence). The CDR3 length is 15 residues. V gave up 3 bases and J gave up 1 base, with 10 bases separating them. This CDR3 reads CASSQRQGSNQPQHF. The CDR3 bases are TGTGCCAGCAGCCAGCGTCAGGGGAGCAATCAGCCCCAGCATTTT.

In its sample, this clonotype was seen many times. The chain carries TRBV6-5 and TRBJ1-5; D uncertain. Germline assignment: CDR1 MNHEY and CDR2 SVGAGI. Between the trimmed V and J ends, which lost 2 bases and 2 bases, there was a span of 13 bases. The CDR3 length is 16 residues. The CDR3 loop is CASSYTWAQGNQPQHF. The CDR3 DNA sequence: TGTGCCAGCAGTTACACGTGGGCCCAGGGCAATCAGCCCCAGCATTTT.

In its sample, this clonotype was seen many times. V is TRBV3-1 and J is TRBJ2-1; D is ambiguous. The ends were cut back, 2 bases at V and 5 bases at J, with 7 bases in the middle. Germline V CDR1 and CDR2: LGHDT, YNNKEL (reference sequence). The CDR3 loop spans 13 amino acids. The CDR3 nucleotides are TGTGCCAGCAGCCAACCTCTCAACAATGAGCAGTTCTTC. This sequence encodes CASSQPLNNEQFF.

This clonotype showed up many times. This chain joins TRBV5-1 and TRBJ2-5, with a possible D match to TRBD2 (6 bases). Germline CDR1 and CDR2: SGHRS and YFSETQ. V gave up 3 bases and J gave up 0 bases, with 6 bases separating them. This CDR3 is built from 13 residues. CDR3 DNA sequence: TGCGCCAGCAGCTGGGGGGACCAAGAGACCCAGTACTTC. Translating it yields CASSWGDQETQYF.

The J gene is TRBJ2-5, the V gene TRBV7-6, with 10 bases lining up with TRBD2. The germline CDR1 and CDR2 sequences are SGHVS and FNYEAQ. V shed 8 bases and J 1 base; nucleotides not matched to a gene: 10. The CDR3 extends over 16 amino acids. This CDR3 is CASLRWRTSGQETQYF. In DNA form, the CDR3 reads TGTGCCAGCCTGCGGTGGAGGACTAGCGGCCAAGAGACCCAGTACTTC.